A selection of T cell receptor beta chains follows, all from one sample in a study of blood T cell repertoires in COVID-19. Libraries were prepared by immunoSEQ multiplex PCR; TCRdb keeps only in-frame clonotypes and omits some of them. The table includes 140,000 to 150,000 clones, over 80% detected once. Specimen: PBMCs or T cells enriched from blood (not recorded which). The receptors derive from a woman aged 45-65 years who had been exposed to COVID-19. The CDR3 runs from the conserved cysteine through the conserved F or W. Fields, in order: V gene, J gene, clone size, D gene, CDR3 length, CDR3 DNA, CDR3 protein. A D gene is named only where the DNA matches it firmly. Clone size is shown for a subset of rows, as once, few, many or a class of expanded clone.

TRBV2	TRBJ2-1	NA	NA	14	TGTGCCAGCAGAATGGACACGTCCTACAATGAGCAGTTCTTC	CASRMDTSYNEQFF
TRBV10-3	TRBJ2-1	NA	TRBD2	12	TGTGCCATCAGTGTCATAGCGGGTGAGCAGTTCTTC	CAISVIAGEQFF
TRBV5-4	TRBJ2-3	NA	TRBD2	18	TGTGCCAGCAGCCGAAAAAGGGTAGCGGGCCTTAGCACAGATACGCAGTATTTT	CASSRKRVAGLSTDTQYF
TRBV9	TRBJ1-5	NA	NA	15	TGTGCCAGCAGCGTAGAGGGGAGGGCTAATCAGCCCCAGCATTTT	CASSVEGRANQPQHF
TRBV2	TRBJ1-5	NA	NA	15	TGTGCCAGCAGTGAGGGGGGTCTTAGCAATCAGCCCCAGCATTTT	CASSEGGLSNQPQHF
TRBV6-2/TRBV6-3	TRBJ2-3	NA	TRBD2	18	TGTGCCAGCAGTTACTCGTTTGGGGCTAGCGGGAGGACAGATACGCAGTATTTT	CASSYSFGASGRTDTQYF
TRBV7-2	TRBJ1-5	NA	TRBD1	15	TGTGCCAGCAGCTTGCGACAGGGGGTCAATCAGCCCCAGCATTTT	CASSLRQGVNQPQHF
TRBV19	TRBJ1-1	NA	NA	14	TGTGCCAGTAGTACCGATCGGACAGCCCCTGAAGCTTTCTTT	CASSTDRTAPEAFF
TRBV7-9	TRBJ2-7	NA	TRBD1	14	TGTGCCAGCAGCTTAGCGCGAGGACAGGACGAGCAGTACTTC	CASSLARGQDEQYF
TRBV4-2	TRBJ2-6	once	NA	20	TGTGCCAGCAGCCAAGAGTCTCTGGCAGGCCCCCCCTCTGGGGCCAACGTCCTGACTTTC	CASSQESLAGPPSGANVLTF
TRBV12-2	TRBJ1-2	NA	NA	16	TGTGCAAGTCGCCTACCCCCCGGGACAGACTCCTATGGCTACACCTTC	CASRLPPGTDSYGYTF
TRBV27	TRBJ2-7	NA	NA	13	TGTGCCAGCAGACCAAATAACAGTTCGCAGCAGTACTTC	CASRPNNSSQQYF
TRBV9	TRBJ2-3	NA	NA	14	TGTGCCAGCAGCGGTGGGGGGAGTGGGGATACGCAGTATTTT	CASSGGGSGDTQYF
TRBV10-3	TRBJ1-2	NA	TRBD1	13	TGTGCCACGACAGGGGAAGCTAACTATGGCTACACCTTC	CATTGEANYGYTF
TRBV27	TRBJ2-1	NA	TRBD2	19	TGTGCCAGCAGTTTATCGGGGCTAGCGGGCACCAGCTCCTACAATGAGCAGTTCTTC	CASSLSGLAGTSSYNEQFF
TRBV19	TRBJ1-2	NA	NA	11	TGTGCCAGCTCGAGGGGGAGCGGCTACACCTTC	CASSRGSGYTF
TRBV18	TRBJ2-6	NA	NA	17	TGTGCCAGCTCGACAGGACCCATAATCTCTGGGGCCAACGTCCTGACTTTC	CASSTGPIISGANVLTF
TRBV7-6	TRBJ2-2	NA	NA	13	TGTGCCAGCAGCCGTACAGAGACCGGGGAGCTGTTTTTT	CASSRTETGELFF
TRBV7-2	TRBJ1-3	NA	TRBD1	16	TGTGCCAGCAGCTTAGCAGGGGGCGGCTCTGGAAACACCATATATTTT	CASSLAGGGSGNTIYF
TRBV12-5	TRBJ1-5	NA	TRBD1	15	TGTGCTAGTGGTACTGGACAGGGGAGCAATCAGCCCCAGCATTTT	CASGTGQGSNQPQHF
TRBV7-9	TRBJ2-3	NA	NA	11	TGTGCCAGCAGCCCGGGTCTAGCACAGTATTTT	CASSPGLAQYF
TRBV5-3	TRBJ2-4	NA	NA	14	TGTGCCAGAAGCACCTGGACACCCCAGAACATTCAGTACTTC	CARSTWTPQNIQYF
TRBV10-1	TRBJ2-7	NA	TRBD1	14	TGCGCCAGCAGTGAGACGGGACAGAGGTACGAGCAGTACTTC	CASSETGQRYEQYF
TRBV18	TRBJ2-1	NA	TRBD1	14	TGTGCCAGCTCACCCCAGGACAGGGGCGATGAGCAGTTCTTC	CASSPQDRGDEQFF
TRBV28	TRBJ2-7	once	TRBD2	15	TGTGCCAGCAGGGCTATGCGGGAGGCTGGGTACGAGCAGTACTTC	CASRAMREAGYEQYF
TRBV9	TRBJ2-2	NA	TRBD2	17	TGTGCCAGCAGCACCCGACTAGCGGGGCAGAACACCGGGGAGCTGTTTTTT	CASSTRLAGQNTGELFF
TRBV7-6	TRBJ2-1	NA	TRBD2	17	TGTGCCAGCAGCCCTCGTAGCGGGTACAGCTCCTACAATGAGCAGTTCTTC	CASSPRSGYSSYNEQFF
TRBV29-1	TRBJ2-3	NA	NA	13	TGCAGCGTGGGGGGAGTATTCACAGATACGCAGTATTTT	CSVGGVFTDTQYF
TRBV2	TRBJ2-5	NA	NA	12	TGTGCCACCTCGAGCGTGCGGGAGACCCAGTACTTC	CATSSVRETQYF
TRBV5-6	TRBJ1-1	few	TRBD1	12	TGTGCCAGCAGCCCAGGGGGCACTGAAGCTTTCTTT	CASSPGGTEAFF
TRBV11-2	TRBJ1-1	once	NA	12	TGTGCCAGCAGTCCCGCCAGGGGAGGGGCTTTCTTT	CASSPARGGAFF
TRBV11-2	TRBJ2-7	NA	TRBD2	15	TGTGCCAGCAGCTTAAGAGCGGGGGGCCCCTACGAGCAGTACTTC	CASSLRAGGPYEQYF
TRBV5-6	TRBJ1-5	few	TRBD1	12	TGTGCCAGCAGCCGAGGGGGCTCGCCCCAGCATTTT	CASSRGGSPQHF
TRBV10-2	TRBJ1-1	NA	NA	14	TGCGCCAGCAGTGACCGAAAAGGACAGTTAGAAGCTTTCTTT	CASSDRKGQLEAFF
TRBV12-5	TRBJ1-4	NA	NA	13	TGTGCTACGAGCCCAGGGAAAGGTGAAAAACTGTTTTTT	CATSPGKGEKLFF
TRBV4-3	TRBJ1-5	few	NA	16	TGCGCCAGCAGCCAAGATTTGAGTCAGGGGAATCAGCCCCAGCATTTT	CASSQDLSQGNQPQHF
TRBV3-1/TRBV3-2	TRBJ2-7	NA	TRBD1	16	TGTGCCAGCAGCCCGACCGGGACAGCCAGCTCCTACGAGCAGTACTTC	CASSPTGTASSYEQYF
TRBV19	TRBJ1-6	NA	TRBD1	17	TGTGCCAGTAGTATATCGTTCACGGGACAGGGAAGTTCACCCCTCCACTTT	CASSISFTGQGSSPLHF
TRBV24-1	TRBJ2-1	few	NA	13	TGTGCCACCAGTGATTCCTGGGAGAATGAGCAGTTCTTC	CATSDSWENEQFF
TRBV3-1/TRBV3-2	TRBJ2-5	once	NA	14	TGTGCCAGCAGTCCCGGGAGCCAAGGGGAGACCCAGTACTTC	CASSPGSQGETQYF
TRBV7-9	TRBJ2-1	NA	TRBD2	17	TGTGCCAGCAGCTTAGTTAAGAGCGGGAGGGCAAGGAATGAGCAGTTCTTC	CASSLVKSGRARNEQFF
TRBV5-1	TRBJ2-1	NA	TRBD2	14	TGCGCCAGCGGCCTAGCGGGAGGTCTCGATGAGCAGTTCTTC	CASGLAGGLDEQFF
TRBV12-3/TRBV12-4	TRBJ1-6	NA	NA	13	TGTGCCAGCAGTCCAGGGATGCGTTCACCCCTCCACTTT	CASSPGMRSPLHF
TRBV7-7	TRBJ2-5	NA	TRBD2	19	TGTGCTAGCAGCTTAGCTCCACCGGGGGGTAAGGTTGACCAAGAGACCCAGTACTTC	CASSLAPPGGKVDQETQYF
TRBV19	TRBJ2-1	NA	TRBD2	15	TGTGCCAGCCGGATGGGACTAGCGGGAGTAAATGAGCAGTTCTTC	CASRMGLAGVNEQFF
TRBV28	TRBJ1-2	NA	NA	14	TGTGCCAGCACCCCCGACGGCAGAAGGAGTGGCTACACCTTC	CASTPDGRRSGYTF
TRBV11-2	TRBJ1-4	once	NA	15	TGTGCCAGCAGGGTGAGTGGGGCCACTAATGAAAAACTGTTTTTT	CASRVSGATNEKLFF
TRBV9	TRBJ1-2	NA	NA	13	TGTGCCAGCGGCAACCCACCCTCCTATGGCTACACCTTC	CASGNPPSYGYTF